A single T cell receptor (beta chain) is shown here with its context. Its antigen is currently not known. These data come from a study of monozygotic twins with inflammatory bowel disease (dated by TCRdb to the late 2010s). Broadly, across the study: In total, around 28 monozygotic twin pairs made up the full study: 19 Danish pairs, all IBD-discordant, plus nine German pairs, of which four were IBD-concordant and five were IBD-discordant. Within discordant pairs, disease-associated traits were sought mainly by comparing IBD patients with their genetically identical healthy co-twins. Each individual had, on average, about 151 000 unique TCRalpha sequences and 181 000 unique TCRbeta sequences available for analysis. What the research found in general, with its limitations: Measured by the inverse Simpson index, TCRbeta repertoire diversity was lower in IBD patients than in their healthy co-twins. Because patients received different immunosuppressive treatments, the repertoires may have picked up extra background noise and variability between individuals. No difference in repertoire similarity was observed between concordant and discordant twins, possibly owing to limited statistical power. Distinction between different T cell subtypes could not be achieved in the analysis. IBD patients shared fewer clonotypes with other individuals than healthy twins did, most markedly in patients showing signs of disease activity. The results gave no support for a single strong signal or clonotype linked to IBD.

Libraries were prepared through 5' RACE. Each TCR library was prepared from about 3,400 ng of total RNA. For each sample, cDNA synthesis with SMARTScribe reverse transcriptase was split into eight separate reactions. During cDNA synthesis, unique molecular identifiers containing a 6-nucleotide sample barcode were introduced by template switching. Two nested PCRs of roughly 16 and 10 cycles amplified the TCRalpha and TCRbeta cDNA, and bead purification followed each PCR. Before amplification, cDNA was treated with uracil DNA-glycosylase and purified using the QIAquick PCR purification kit. In the second PCR, Illumina TruSeq-compatible adapters and sample-specific barcodes were added. TapeStation and Qubit were used to check library quality and concentration, and 5 ng of each library was pooled. Pooled libraries were sequenced on an Illumina HiSeq2500 single-index Rapid Run with 2 x 100 bp reads and custom sequencing primers. Processing in the source paper ran as follows. UMI-based consensus assembly with MiGEC version 1.2.6 was used to correct PCR and sequencing errors. MiXCR version 2.1.1 handled V(D)J alignment, clonotype assembly and CDR3 extraction. To normalise gene usage, clonotype sharing and MAIT/NKT TCR abundance, the top 1000, 10 000 and 20 000 clonotypes in each sample were analysed. After downsampling to 27 000 UMIs, diversity was calculated as the inverse Simpson index using the vegan R package. Paired Mann-Whitney U tests were applied to discordant twin pairs, with Benjamini-Hochberg correction for multiple testing. After reprocessing by TCRdb, each CDR3 protein sequence is one entry, and no DNA is given. None of the V and J calls come from the authors' own analysis; TCRdb made them. The sample's own table lists over 150,000 distinct CDR3 sequences. The top ten constitute roughly 2.6% of the sample.

From the cysteine up to the phenylalanine, the CDR3 has a length of 13 residues. No coding sequence is recorded. As encoded in the germline V gene, CDR1 is KGHSY while CDR2 is FQNENV. An approximately 2.5 ml peripheral blood sample was drawn into PAXgene tubes per donor and stored at -80°C. Without T cell sorting, total RNA was isolated from whole blood using the PAXgene blood miRNA kit on an automated QIAcube. Peripheral blood from monozygotic twin pairs who were concordant or discordant for inflammatory bowel disease underwent deep TCRalpha and TCRbeta repertoire profiling using unique molecular barcoding. Smoking habits were recorded for all twin pairs, and each individual was classified as a current, former or never smoker.

The receptor was derived from a human donor with ulcerative colitis or Crohn's disease, or a healthy co-twin of an affected twin (not recorded which). Rearrangement joined TRBV16 to TRBJ1-1; the TRBD1 assignment by TCRdb is unverifiable without DNA. The sample taken for sequencing was blood. This receptor has the CDR3 CASSRDRATEAFF. Reference TRBV16 and TRBJ1-1 genes cover what lies past the CDR3, so the full variable domain is GEEVAQTPKHLVRGEGQKAKLYCAPIKGHSYVFWYQQVLKNEFKFLISFQNENVFDETGMPKERFSAKCLPNSPCSLEIQATKLEDSAVYFCASSRDRATEAFFGQGTRLTVV.